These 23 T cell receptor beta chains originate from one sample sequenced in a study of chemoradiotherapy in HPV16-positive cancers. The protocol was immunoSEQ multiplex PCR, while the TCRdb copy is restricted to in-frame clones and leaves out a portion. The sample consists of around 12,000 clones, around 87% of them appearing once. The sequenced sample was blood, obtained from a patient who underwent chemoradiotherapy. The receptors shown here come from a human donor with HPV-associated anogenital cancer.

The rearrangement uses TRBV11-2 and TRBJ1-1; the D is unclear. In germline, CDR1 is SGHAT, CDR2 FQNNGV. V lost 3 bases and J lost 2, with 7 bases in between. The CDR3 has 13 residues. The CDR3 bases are TGTGCCAGCAGCTTTGACGCTAACACTGAAGCTTTCTTT. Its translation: CASSFDANTEAFF.

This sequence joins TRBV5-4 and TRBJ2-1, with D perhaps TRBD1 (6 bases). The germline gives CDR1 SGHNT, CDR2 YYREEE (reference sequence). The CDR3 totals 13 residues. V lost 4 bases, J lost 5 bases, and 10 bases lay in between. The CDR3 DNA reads TGTGCCAGCAGCCGAGGGGGAAACAATGAGCAGTTCTTC. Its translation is CASSRGGNNEQFF.

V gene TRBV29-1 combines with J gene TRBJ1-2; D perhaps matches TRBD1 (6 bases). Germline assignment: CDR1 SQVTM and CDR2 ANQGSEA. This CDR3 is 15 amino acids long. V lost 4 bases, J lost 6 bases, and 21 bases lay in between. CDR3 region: CSVAPRGNAANGYTF. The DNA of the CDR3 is TGCAGCGTTGCCCCCAGGGGAAACGCGGCTAATGGCTACACCTTC.

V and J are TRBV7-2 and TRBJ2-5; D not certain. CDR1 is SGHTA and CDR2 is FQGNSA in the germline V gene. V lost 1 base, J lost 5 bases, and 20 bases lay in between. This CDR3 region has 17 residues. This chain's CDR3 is CASSLVSAPIAGETQYF. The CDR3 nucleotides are TGTGCCAGCAGCTTAGTATCGGCTCCTATCGCCGGGGAGACCCAGTACTTC.

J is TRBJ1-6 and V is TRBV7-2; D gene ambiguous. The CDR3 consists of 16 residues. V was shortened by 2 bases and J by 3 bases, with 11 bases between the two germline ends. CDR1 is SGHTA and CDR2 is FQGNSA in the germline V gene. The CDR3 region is CASSLSQGSYNSPLHF. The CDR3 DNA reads TGTGCCAGCAGCTTATCACAAGGGAGCTATAATTCACCCCTCCACTTT.

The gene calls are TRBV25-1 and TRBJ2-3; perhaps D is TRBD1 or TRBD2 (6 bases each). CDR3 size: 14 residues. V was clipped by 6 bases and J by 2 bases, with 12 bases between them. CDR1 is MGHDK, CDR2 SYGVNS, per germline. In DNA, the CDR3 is TGTGCCAGCAGGTGGTCGGGGGCCACAGATACGCAGTATTTT. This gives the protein CASRWSGATDTQYF.

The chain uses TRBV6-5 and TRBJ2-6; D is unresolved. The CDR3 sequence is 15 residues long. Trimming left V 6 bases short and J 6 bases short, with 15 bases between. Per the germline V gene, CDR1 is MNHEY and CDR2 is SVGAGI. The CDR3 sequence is CASSPGSITANVLTF. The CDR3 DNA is TGTGCCAGCAGCCCGGGCTCGATAACGGCCAACGTCCTGACTTTC.

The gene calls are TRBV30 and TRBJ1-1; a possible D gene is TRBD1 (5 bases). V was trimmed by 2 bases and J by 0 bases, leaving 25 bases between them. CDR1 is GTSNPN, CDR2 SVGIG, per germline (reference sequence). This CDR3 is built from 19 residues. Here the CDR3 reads CAWSSFLGGSHLMNTEAFF. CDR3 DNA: TGTGCCTGGAGTTCGTTCCTGGGGGGTTCTCACCTCATGAACACTGAAGCTTTCTTT.

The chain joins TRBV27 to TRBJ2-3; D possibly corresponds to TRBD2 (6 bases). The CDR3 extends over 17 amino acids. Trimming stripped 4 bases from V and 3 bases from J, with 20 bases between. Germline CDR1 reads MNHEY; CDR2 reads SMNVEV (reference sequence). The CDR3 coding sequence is TGTGCCAGCAGTTCCGCGCTGAGTAGCGGCGATACAGATACGCAGTATTTT. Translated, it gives CASSSALSSGDTDTQYF.

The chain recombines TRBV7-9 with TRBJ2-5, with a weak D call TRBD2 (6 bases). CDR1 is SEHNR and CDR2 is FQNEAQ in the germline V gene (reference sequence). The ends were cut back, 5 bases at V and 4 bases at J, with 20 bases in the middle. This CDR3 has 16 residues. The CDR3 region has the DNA TGTGCCAGCAGCCCCGATGGGAGGCAGAACAGAGAGACCCAGTACTTC. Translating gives CASSPDGRQNRETQYF. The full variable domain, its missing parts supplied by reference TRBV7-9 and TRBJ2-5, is DTGVSQNPRHKITKRGQNVTFRCDPISEHNRLYWYRQTLGQGPEFLTYFQNEAQLEKSRLLSDRFSAERPKGSFSTLEIQRTEQGDSAMYLCASSPDGRQNRETQYFGPGTRLLVL.

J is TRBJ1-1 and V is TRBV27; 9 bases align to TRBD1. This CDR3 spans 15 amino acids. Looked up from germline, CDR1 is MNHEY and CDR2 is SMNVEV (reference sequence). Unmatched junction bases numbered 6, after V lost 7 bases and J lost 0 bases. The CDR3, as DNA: TGTGCCAGCAAACAGACAGGGGGGATGAACACTGAAGCTTTCTTT. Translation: CASKQTGGMNTEAFF.

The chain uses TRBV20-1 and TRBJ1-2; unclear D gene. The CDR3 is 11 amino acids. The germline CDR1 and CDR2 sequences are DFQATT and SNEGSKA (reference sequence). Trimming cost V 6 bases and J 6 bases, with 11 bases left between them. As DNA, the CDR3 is TGCAGTGCCGCACGGACGGATGGCTACACCTTC. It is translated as CSAARTDGYTF.

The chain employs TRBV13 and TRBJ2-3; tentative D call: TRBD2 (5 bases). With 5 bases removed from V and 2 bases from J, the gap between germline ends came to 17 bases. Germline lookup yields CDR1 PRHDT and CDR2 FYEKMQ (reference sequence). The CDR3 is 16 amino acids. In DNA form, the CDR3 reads TGTGCCAGCAGCACATCCCTGGACTCAGCCACAGATACGCAGTATTTT. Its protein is CASSTSLDSATDTQYF.

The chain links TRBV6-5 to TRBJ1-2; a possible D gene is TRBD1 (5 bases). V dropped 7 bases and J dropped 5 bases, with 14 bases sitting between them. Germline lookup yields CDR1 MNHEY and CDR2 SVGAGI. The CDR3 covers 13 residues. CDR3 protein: CASKVRGSYGYTF. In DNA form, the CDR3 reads TGTGCCAGCAAAGTACGGGGCTCTTATGGCTACACCTTC.

Written as DNA, the CDR3 is TGTGCCTGGAGTAAGGGGCATGAGCAGTTCTTC. This sequence encodes CAWSKGHEQFF. The V and J genes are TRBV30 and TRBJ2-1; weak D call: TRBD1 (5 bases). Looked up from germline, CDR1 is GTSNPN and CDR2 is SVGIG (reference sequence). This CDR3 is built from 11 residues. V lost 2 bases, J lost 8 bases, and 7 bases lay in between.

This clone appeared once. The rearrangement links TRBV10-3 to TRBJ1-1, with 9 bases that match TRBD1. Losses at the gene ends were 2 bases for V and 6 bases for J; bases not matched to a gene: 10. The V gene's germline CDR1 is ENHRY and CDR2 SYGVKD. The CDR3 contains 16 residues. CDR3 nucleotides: TGTGCCATCAGTGAGGGACTGGACAGGGGAAACCCTGAAGCTTTCTTT. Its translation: CAISEGLDRGNPEAFF.

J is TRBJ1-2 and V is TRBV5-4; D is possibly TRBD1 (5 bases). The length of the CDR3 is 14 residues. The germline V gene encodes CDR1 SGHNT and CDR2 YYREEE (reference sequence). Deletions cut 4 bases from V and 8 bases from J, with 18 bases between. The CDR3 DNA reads TGTGCCAGCAGCCCCCCCGGGGGGGGGAGGGGCTACACCTTC. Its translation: CASSPPGGGRGYTF.

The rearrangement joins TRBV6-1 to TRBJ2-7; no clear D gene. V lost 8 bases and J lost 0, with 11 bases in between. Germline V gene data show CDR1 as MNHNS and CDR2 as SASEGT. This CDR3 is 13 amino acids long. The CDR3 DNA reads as TGTGCCAGCGCCGGGTCAAACTCCTACGAGCAGTACGTC. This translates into CASAGSNSYEQYV.

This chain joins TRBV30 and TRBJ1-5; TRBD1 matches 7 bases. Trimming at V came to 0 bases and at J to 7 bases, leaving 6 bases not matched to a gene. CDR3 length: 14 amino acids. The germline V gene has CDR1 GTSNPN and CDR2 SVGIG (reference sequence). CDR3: CAWSVDRVEQPQHF. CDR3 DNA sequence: TGTGCCTGGAGTGTAGACAGGGTGGAACAGCCCCAGCATTTT.

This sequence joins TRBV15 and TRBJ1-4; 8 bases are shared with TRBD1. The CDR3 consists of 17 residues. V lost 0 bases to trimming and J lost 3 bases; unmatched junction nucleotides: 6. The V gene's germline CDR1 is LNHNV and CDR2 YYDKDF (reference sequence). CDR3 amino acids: CATSRETRGPSNEKLFF. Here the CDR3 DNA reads TGTGCCACCAGCAGAGAGACCAGGGGGCCGTCTAATGAAAAACTGTTTTTT.

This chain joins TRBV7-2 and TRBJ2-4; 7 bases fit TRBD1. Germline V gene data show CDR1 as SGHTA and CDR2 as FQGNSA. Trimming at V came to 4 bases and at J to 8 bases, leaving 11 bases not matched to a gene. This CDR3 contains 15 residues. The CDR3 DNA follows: TGTGCCAGCAGCTCGGATGACAGGGCCCGAGACATTCAGTACTTC. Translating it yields CASSSDDRARDIQYF.

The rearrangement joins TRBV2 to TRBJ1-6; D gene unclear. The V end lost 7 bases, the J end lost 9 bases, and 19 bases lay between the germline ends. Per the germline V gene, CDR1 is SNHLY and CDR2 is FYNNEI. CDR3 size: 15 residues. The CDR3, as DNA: TGTGCCAGCAATATAAAAGGAACCACCGGTTCACCCCTCCACTTT. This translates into CASNIKGTTGSPLHF. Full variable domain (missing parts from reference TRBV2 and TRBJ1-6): EPEVTQTPSHQVTQMGQEVILRCVPISNHLYFYWYRQILGQKVEFLVSFYNNEISEKSEIFDDQFSVERPDGSNFTLKIRSTKLEDSAMYFCASNIKGTTGSPLHFGNGTRLTVT.

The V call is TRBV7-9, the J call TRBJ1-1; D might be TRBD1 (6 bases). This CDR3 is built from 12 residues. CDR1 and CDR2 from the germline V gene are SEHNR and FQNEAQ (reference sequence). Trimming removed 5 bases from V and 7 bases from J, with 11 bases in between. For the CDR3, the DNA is TGTGCCAGCAGCGTGGGACACGTTGAAGCTTTCTTT. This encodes CASSVGHVEAFF.